This TCR beta chain was identified in a study of shared clonotypes between healthy human individuals. Study-level points and caveats: Sequencing depth was expected to affect clonotype sharing among donors.

CD45RO-negative CD8 cells positively selected for CCR7 made up the naive population, which excluded terminally differentiated effector memory CD45RA+ cells. A remark on this clone: As yet, its antigen is unknown. The sample holds other DNA sequences that translate to the same CDR3.

The authors loaded 200 ng DNA, around 32,000 T cell genomes, into sorted-subset replicate PCRs. Assay used: immunoSEQ multiplex PCR; TCRdb lists only in-frame clones, some missing. The table lists over 2,000,000 clones, roughly 93% of them singletons. The sequence derives from a man aged 18-30 years in good health. Some clones in this sample may be carry-over from other donors' samples. Input material: naive CD8+ T cells from PBMCs.

The CDR3 here is CASSFLGSYEQYF. DNA of the CDR3: TGTGCCAGCAGTTTCCTCGGTTCCTACGAGCAGTACTTC. The chain recombines TRBV28 with TRBJ2-7, with D uncertain. The CDR3 is made up of 13 amino acids. Trimming left V 3 bases short and J 1 base short, with 7 bases between. Germline loops: CDR1 MDHEN, CDR2 SYDVKM.